The clone carrying this TCR beta chain appeared a single time. V lost 0 bases to trimming and J lost 4 bases, with 16 bases between them. The CDR3 extends over 16 amino acids. CDR1 and CDR2 (germline): SGHNT, YYREEE (reference sequence). The data were obtained in a study of blood T cell repertoires in COVID-19. Study processing details: Amplification from reference gene primers served as the basis for estimated nucleated cell counts. TCRdb's copy holds only in-frame clones and misses some; the assay was immunoSEQ multiplex PCR. That table is the source of V, J and clone size, and D and trimming were worked out from the DNA. This sample has around 100,000 clones, with roughly nine tenths found just once.

The chain has TRBV5-4 and TRBJ2-5; D might be TRBD1 (6 bases). Source material: peripheral blood. The clonotype comes from a middle-aged man with active COVID-19. CDR3 residues: CASSLAHGGGRETQYF. The CDR3 region has the DNA TGTGCCAGCAGCTTGGCCCATGGGGGCGGACGAGAGACCCAGTACTTC.